This entry lists 25 T cell receptor beta chains sequenced from one sample in a study of cytomegalovirus exposure and HLA in healthy donors. Vbeta (60) and Jbeta (13) primers were used in the PCR. The method was immunoSEQ multiplex PCR; TCRdb's version includes in-frame clones alone and lacks a portion of them. Of 100,000 to 150,000 clones in the sample, over 70% were seen once. Sample: PBMCs. Receptors originate from a man between 18 and 35 years old in good health and CMV-seropositive.

Note on this clone: One end of the junction does not line up with germline, which may come from a read error. The rearrangement links TRBV7-9 to TRBJ1-1; D gene ambiguous. CDR3 length: 14 residues. Per germline, CDR1 SEHNR and CDR2 FQNEAQ (reference sequence). The CDR3 spells CSSSPRVKNTEAFF. The CDR3 coding sequence is TGTTCCAGCAGCCCGAGGGTTAAGAACACTGAAGCTTTCTTT. Supplemented by reference TRBV7-9 and TRBJ1-1, the full variable domain reads DTGVSQNPRHKITKRGQNVTFRCDPISEHNRLYWYRQTLGQGPEFLTYFQNEAQLEKSRLLSDRFSAERPKGSFSTLEIQRTEQGDSAMYLCSSSPRVKNTEAFFGQGTRLTVV.

The rearrangement uses TRBV4-3 and TRBJ1-4; 9 bases align to TRBD1. CDR3 length: 20 amino acids. Germline V gene lookup returns CDR1 LGHNA and CDR2 YSLEER. V was clipped by 3 bases and J by 0 bases; unmatched bases: 14. CDR3 nucleotides: TGCGCCAGCAGCCACGAGCCCTGGGGACAGGGAGTTGCAACTAATGAAAAACTGTTTTTT. Its protein is CASSHEPWGQGVATNEKLFF.

The rearrangement joins TRBV6-7 to TRBJ2-3; perhaps TRBD2 as D (7 bases). TRBV6-7 is designated an ORF whose function remains uncertain. This CDR3 contains 20 residues. V was shortened by 7 bases and J by 3 bases, with 32 bases between the two germline ends. This CDR3 is CASNPGKKRDIGGSTDTQYF. DNA for the CDR3: TGTGCCAGCAACCCAGGGAAAAAGCGGGATATAGGGGGGTCAACAGATACGCAGTATTTT.

The J gene is TRBJ1-1, the V gene TRBV12-5; no definite D call. CDR3 length: 14 residues. Trimming removed 1 base at V and 1 base at J, with 7 bases between. Germline V gene sequence: CDR1 LGHNT, CDR2 FRNRAP. In DNA form, the CDR3 reads TGTGCTAGTGGTTTGGACGGAGGGAACACTGAAGCTTTCTTT. Translating it yields CASGLDGGNTEAFF.

The chain employs TRBV19 and TRBJ2-7, with D maybe TRBD1 (6 bases). Germline V gene sequence: CDR1 LNHDA, CDR2 SQIVND (reference sequence). This CDR3 comprises 14 residues. Trimming pared 4 bases from V and 2 bases from J, leaving 12 bases between. The CDR3: CASSRTDLAYEQYF. For the CDR3, the DNA is TGTGCCAGTAGTAGGACAGACCTTGCCTACGAGCAGTACTTC.

The chain combines TRBV2 with TRBJ2-7; 12 bases align to TRBD1. CDR1 and CDR2 from the germline V gene are SNHLY and FYNNEI. The CDR3 runs 17 residues. The V and J ends lost 7 bases and 7 bases, in that order; junction bases with no gene match: 17. In nucleotides, the CDR3 is TGTGCCAGCAAAGGGGGGACAGGGGGCGATCCTCGAGGGGAGCAGTACTTC. It is translated as CASKGGTGGDPRGEQYF.

The chain links TRBV4-3 to TRBJ2-7; the match to TRBD2 covers 9 bases. The germline CDR1 and CDR2 sequences are LGHNA and YSLEER. V lost 4 bases and J lost 3; bases outside the gene matches: 4. The CDR3 extends over 14 amino acids. CDR3 coding DNA: TGCGCCAGCAGCCTTCAGCGGGAGGTCTACGAGCAGTACTTC. Translating gives CASSLQREVYEQYF.

The chain carries TRBV4-3 and TRBJ2-7, with 9 bases matching TRBD2. V shed 1 base and J 3 bases; nucleotides not matched to a gene: 4. The CDR3 totals 15 residues. The germline gives CDR1 LGHNA, CDR2 YSLEER. The CDR3 protein is CASSQGLAENYEQYF. The CDR3 region has the DNA TGCGCCAGCAGCCAAGGACTAGCGGAAAACTACGAGCAGTACTTC.

This clone is a singleton in its sample. The chain uses TRBV7-2 and TRBJ2-7; D is possibly TRBD1 (5 bases). The CDR3 loop spans 17 amino acids. Trimming shortened V by 3 bases and J by 3 bases, and 21 bases separated the two germline ends. Looked up from germline, CDR1 is SGHTA and CDR2 is FQGNSA. The CDR3 loop is CASSFSSGAGRFYEQYF. In DNA form, the CDR3 reads TGTGCCAGCAGCTTCAGTTCAGGAGCAGGGCGTTTCTACGAGCAGTACTTC.

This rearrangement joins TRBV9 to TRBJ2-1; D may be TRBD1 (6 bases). The ends were cut back, 3 bases at V and 4 bases at J, with 17 bases in the middle. Germline values: CDR1 SGDLS, CDR2 YYNGEE. The CDR3 runs to 16 residues. The CDR3 sequence: CASSESSGTSYNEQFF. CDR3 sequence (DNA): TGTGCCAGCAGCGAATCGTCCGGGACATCATACAATGAGCAGTTCTTC.

This chain joins TRBV6-6 and TRBJ2-6, with D possibly TRBD2 on 5 matching bases. Germline V gene lookup returns CDR1 MNHNY and CDR2 SVGAGI (reference sequence). V was trimmed by 7 bases and J by 2 bases, leaving 12 bases between them. The CDR3 is made up of 15 amino acids. CDR3 DNA sequence: TGTGCCAGCACCAACGGGGTAACTGGGGCCAACGTCCTGACTTTC. It is translated as CASTNGVTGANVLTF.

The chain couples TRBV11-2 to TRBJ2-5, with D possibly TRBD2 on 6 matching bases. V was shortened by 5 bases and J by 4 bases, with 17 bases between the two germline ends. There are 15 residues in the CDR3. The V gene's germline CDR1 is SGHAT and CDR2 FQNNGV. The CDR3 DNA is TGTGCCAGCAGCAAGGTGATCGGGAGCTTAGAGACCCAGTACTTC. This gives the protein CASSKVIGSLETQYF. The full variable domain, with the rest looked up from reference TRBV11-2 and TRBJ2-5, is EAGVAQSPRYKIIEKRQSVAFWCNPISGHATLYWYQQILGQGPKLLIQFQNNGVVDDSQLPKDRFSAERLKGVDSTLKIQPAKLEDSAVYLCASSKVIGSLETQYFGPGTRLLVL.

This rearrangement joins TRBV25-1 to TRBJ1-4; perhaps TRBD1 as D (6 bases). V lost 2 bases to trimming and J lost 5 bases, with 15 bases between them. CDR1 and CDR2 from the germline V gene are MGHDK and SYGVNS. The CDR3 loop spans 16 amino acids. The CDR3 DNA sequence: TGTGCCAGCAGTGAACGACTGACAGGAGAAAATGAAAAACTGTTTTTT. This gives the protein CASSERLTGENEKLFF.

This clone was picked up a small number of times. J is TRBJ2-7 and V is TRBV7-9; 9 positions match TRBD1. The CDR3 extends over 15 amino acids. The junction had 11 bases not matched to a gene; V was cut back by 4 bases and J by 7 bases. The germline gives CDR1 SEHNR, CDR2 FQNEAQ (reference sequence). In nucleotides, the CDR3 is TGTGCCAGCAGCTCTAGGACAGGGGTAGATGGGGAGCAGTACTTC. Translating gives CASSSRTGVDGEQYF.

The rearrangement uses TRBV12-5 and TRBJ1-5; tentatively, D is TRBD1 (5 bases). Trimming removed 6 bases at V and 7 bases at J, with 16 bases between. Germline values: CDR1 LGHNT, CDR2 FRNRAP. The CDR3 totals 14 residues. CDR3 in DNA: TGTGCTAGTGGCCGGGGGGGGGTTTTCCAGCCCCAGCATTTT. This sequence encodes CASGRGGVFQPQHF. Full variable domain (outside the CDR3, taken from reference TRBV12-5 and TRBJ1-5): DARVTQTPRHKVTEMGQEVTMRCQPILGHNTVFWYRQTMMQGLELLAYFRNRAPLDDSGMPKDRFSAEMPDATLATLKIQPSEPRDSAVYFCASGRGGVFQPQHFGDGTRLSIL.

In its sample, this clone was seen once. J is TRBJ2-1 and V is TRBV6-1; 9 bases line up with TRBD2. The CDR3 runs to 13 residues. Germline V gene data show CDR1 as MNHNS and CDR2 as SASEGT. V lost 5 bases, J lost 9 bases, and 5 bases stayed unmatched. CDR3 region: CASSRLAGSEQFF. The CDR3 region has the DNA TGTGCCAGCAGTCGGCTAGCGGGATCTGAGCAGTTCTTC.

V usage is TRBV9 and J usage is TRBJ2-3, with 10 bases aligning to TRBD2. This CDR3 has 18 amino acids. CDR1 SGDLS and CDR2 YYNGEE come from the germline V gene. After removal of 4 bases from V and 5 bases from J, the junction contained 16 bases not matched to a gene. The CDR3 nucleotides are TGTGCCAGCAGCTCCCGGCATGGGCTAGCGGGAGAGGGAGATACGCAGTATTTT. Its protein is CASSSRHGLAGEGDTQYF.

CDR3 sequence: CASSFGAGMEDTQYF. The CDR3 region has the DNA TGCGCCAGCAGCTTCGGGGCGGGGATGGAGGATACGCAGTATTTT. The genes are TRBV5-1 and TRBJ2-3; TRBD2 might be the D (6 bases). Between the trimmed V and J ends, which lost 2 bases and 6 bases, there was a span of 16 bases. Germline lookup yields CDR1 SGHRS and CDR2 YFSETQ. This CDR3 has 15 amino acids.

This clone was picked up a small number of times. CDR3 nucleotides: TGTGCCAGCAGCTCCCGGGACAGAACGAGGGAGTACTTC. Amino acids: CASSSRDRTREYF. The rearrangement joins TRBV11-2 to TRBJ2-7, with TRBD1 matching 7 bases. CDR3 length: 13 residues. V lost 4 bases, J lost 11 bases, and 11 bases stayed unmatched. Germline V gene lookup returns CDR1 SGHAT and CDR2 FQNNGV.

The CDR3 DNA sequence: TGTGCCAGCAGCCACGACGGACAGGCCTACGAGCAGTACTTC. It specifies CASSHDGQAYEQYF. The chain joins TRBV7-9 to TRBJ2-7, with TRBD1 matching over 7 bases. Losses at the gene ends were 5 bases for V and 2 bases for J; bases not matched to a gene: 6. The CDR3 spans 14 residues. The germline gives CDR1 SEHNR, CDR2 FQNEAQ (reference sequence).

The chain employs TRBV4-3 and TRBJ1-2, with D maybe TRBD1 (5 bases). The CDR3 extends over 14 amino acids. From germline, CDR1 is LGHNA and CDR2 YSLEER. V was cut by 0 bases and J by 3 bases, with 8 bases left in between. CDR3 nucleotides: TGCGCCAGCAGCCAAGACAGGGATTACTATGGCTACACCTTC. Protein sequence: CASSQDRDYYGYTF.

J is TRBJ1-1 and V is TRBV6-5; the D is unclear. Trimming cost V 3 bases and J 4 bases, with 12 bases left between them. Germline V gene sequence: CDR1 MNHEY, CDR2 SVGAGI. The CDR3 consists of 14 residues. DNA for the CDR3: TGTGCCAGCAGTTATAGCGGGCGAGGCACTGAAGCTTTCTTT. Its protein product is CASSYSGRGTEAFF.

This clone came up a few times. This chain joins TRBV5-6 and TRBJ2-7; 9 nucleotides line up with TRBD1. V trimming: 3 bases; J trimming: 3 bases; junction bases outside the gene matches: 4. The CDR3 runs to 14 residues. The germline gives CDR1 SGHDT, CDR2 YYEEEE. CDR3 loop: CASSWGQGGYEQYF. The CDR3, as DNA: TGTGCCAGCAGCTGGGGACAGGGAGGCTACGAGCAGTACTTC.

This clone was seen more than once but under ten times. The V gene is TRBV1, the J gene TRBJ1-5; the table's D call, TRBD1, has no DNA check behind it. TRBV1 is given as a pseudogene. The CDR3 consists of 17 residues. The CDR3 bases are TGCACCAGCAGCCAGGACAGGGAATGGAGGGTCAGGCAGCCCCAGCATTTT. It yields the protein CTSSQDREWRVRQPQHF.

The chain employs TRBV5-1 and TRBJ1-2, with 7 bases matching TRBD1. Per the germline V gene, CDR1 is SGHRS and CDR2 is YFSETQ. The CDR3 is 15 amino acids. V gave up 1 base and J gave up 8 bases; unmatched junction bases: 11. CDR3 nucleotides: TGCGCCAGCAGCTTGAAATGGTACAGGGGATACGGCTACACCTTC. Its translation is CASSLKWYRGYGYTF.